Here is one TCR beta chain with its context. Its antigen specificity is not known. Base quality data are lacking; no much larger clone is found one base away. The cysteine opens and the phenylalanine closes a CDR3 of 18 amino acids. Only the CDR3 part of the read is kept: 54 bases, read in frame from the first base. Based on the germline V gene, the CDR1 and CDR2 sequences are KGHSH and LQKENI. Trimming takes 0 bases off V and 6 bases off J; junction bases not matched to a gene: 13. This specimen belongs to a study of blood T cell repertoires in COVID-19 (dated by TCRdb to 2019 to 2021). Background for the entire study: Samples covering the acute and convalescent phases of COVID-19 were provided by collaborators in the United States, Italy and Spain. The prospective study material was composed of cDNA or gDNA derived from T cells, B-cell-depleted T cells, or PBMCs. Deeply sampled blood TCRbeta repertoires from subjects exposed to, actively infected with, or recovered from COVID-19 were included in the dataset. Samples came from the ongoing ImmuneRACE study (first 160 participants) plus 1,254 subjects from 6 global collaborators. A de-identified subject ID, COVID-19 status, age in years and sex were almost always included in the sample metadata. The repertoires were released in a freely available public database intended as a resource for research on the immune response to SARS-CoV-2. Where available, HLA class I and class II types were taken from metadata supplied by the sample provider and were not determined by assay-based typing.

Participants in the prospective study were aged 18 to 89 years, lived in more than 20 United States geographic areas, and enrolled through a virtual design. Cohort assignment in the prospective study relied on participant-reported clinical history from a screening survey and a study questionnaire. In the prospective study, mobile phlebotomists collected whole blood, serum and a nasopharyngeal or oropharyngeal swab from each participant. Participants in the prospective study had the option to provide additional blood draws and questionnaires over a roughly 2-month period. Before DNA extraction, prospective study blood samples were shipped either frozen or at room temperature. General study outcomes and caveats: The quantity of clinical and demographic metadata differed by source and by participant and was supplied without curation.

The immunoSEQ Assay, a bias-controlled multiplex PCR, was used to amplify TCRbeta CDR3 regions from genomic DNA. For the original study's pipeline: Within the assay, amplification of reference gene primers was used to estimate how many nucleated cells each sample contained. Sequence reads were collapsed and filtered to measure the absolute abundance of every unique TCRbeta CDR3 rearrangement. For each sample, productive Simpson clonality was calculated as the square root of Simpson's diversity index over productive rearrangements. The clones in this table, taken by TCRdb from immuneACCESS, are in-frame only. Not every clone is retained; where verified, under half of the shortfall comes from an unresolved V gene, and the cause of the rest is unknown. The V and J calls and clone size were taken over from that table, and D and trimming were inferred from the DNA. Here the sample has 150,000 to 200,000 clones; approximately 73% occur a single time. The ten biggest clones cover about a sixth of the sample.

The origin of this receptor is a woman aged 45-65 years with acute COVID-19. The specimen was PBMCs or T cells enriched from blood (not recorded which). Recombination linked TRBV18 to TRBJ2-1; TRBD2 fits 8 bases in the junction. Read as DNA, the sequence is TGTGCCAGCTCACCACCGCGGGGAGGCGGGGGGCAAAGCAATGAGCAGTTCTTC. This is translated as CASSPPRGGGGQSNEQFF.